This T cell receptor beta chain was sequenced for a study of early T cells in non-severe SARS-CoV-2 infection. TCRdb reprocessed the 5' RACE reads via MiXCR and lists one record per CDR3 protein. This table holds about 64,000 distinct CDR3 sequences, under 15% found once. There are 13 residues in the CDR3. Germline V CDR1 and CDR2: ENHRY, SYGVKD. V trimming: 2 bases; J trimming: 9 bases; junction bases outside the gene matches: 5. This receptor was taken from an adult who was a healthcare worker with PCR-confirmed SARS-CoV-2 infection or an uninfected control (not recorded which). The source material was whole blood. The V call is TRBV10-3, the J call TRBJ1-1; TRBD1 matches at 8 bases. In nucleotides, the CDR3 is TGTGCCATCAGTGAGCCTGGACAGGGCAAAGCTTTCTTT. Protein product: CAISEPGQGKAFF.